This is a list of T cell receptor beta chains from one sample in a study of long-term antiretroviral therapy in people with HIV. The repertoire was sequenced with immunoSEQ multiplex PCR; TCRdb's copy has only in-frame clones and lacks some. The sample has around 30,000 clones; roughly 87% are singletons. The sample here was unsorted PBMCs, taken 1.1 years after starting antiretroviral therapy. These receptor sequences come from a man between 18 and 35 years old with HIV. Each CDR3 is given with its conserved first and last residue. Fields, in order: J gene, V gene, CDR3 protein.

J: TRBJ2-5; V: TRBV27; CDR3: CASSLLDRVGETQYF
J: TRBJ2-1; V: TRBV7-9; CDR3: CASRTSGVNEQFF
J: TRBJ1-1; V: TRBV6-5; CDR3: CASSYGGLENTEAFF
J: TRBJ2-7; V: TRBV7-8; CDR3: CASSERPPYEQYF
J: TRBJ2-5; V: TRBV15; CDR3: CATSNGGTRTQYF
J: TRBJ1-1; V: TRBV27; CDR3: CASSFTVNTEAFF
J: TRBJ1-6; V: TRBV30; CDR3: CAWTNIATDSPLHF
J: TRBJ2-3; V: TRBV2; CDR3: CASSAGSHSTDTQYF
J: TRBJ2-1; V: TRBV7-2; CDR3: CASSLLLLEGNEQFF
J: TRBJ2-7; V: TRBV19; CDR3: CASSGGGYEQYF
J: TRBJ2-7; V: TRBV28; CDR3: CASSFIDSKNEQYF
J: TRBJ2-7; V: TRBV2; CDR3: CASSVGGGFYEQYF
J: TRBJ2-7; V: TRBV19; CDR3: CASSIKGDRGYEQYF
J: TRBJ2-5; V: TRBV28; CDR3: CASSLRGPRQETQYF
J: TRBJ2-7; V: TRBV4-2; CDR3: CASSQEMRGGADEQYF
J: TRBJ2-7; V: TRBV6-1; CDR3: CASSERRGYEQYF
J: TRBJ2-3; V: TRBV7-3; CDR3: CASSLEYSPDTQYF
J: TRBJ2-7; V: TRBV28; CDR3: CASSLLQGAYEQYF
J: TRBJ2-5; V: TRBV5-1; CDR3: CATTDYKETQYF
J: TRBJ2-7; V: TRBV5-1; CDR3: CASSLAGWVLNEQYF
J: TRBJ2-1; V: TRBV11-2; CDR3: CASSYRWAGNEQFF
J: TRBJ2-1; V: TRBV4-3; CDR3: CASSRESRYEQFF
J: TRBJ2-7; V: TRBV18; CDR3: CASSLSGVEQYF
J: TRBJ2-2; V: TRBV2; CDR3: CASSEAGQNTGELFF
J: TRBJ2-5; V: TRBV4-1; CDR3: CASSQRVAGAMKTQYF
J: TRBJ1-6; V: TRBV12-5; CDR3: CASGLTLDSPLHF
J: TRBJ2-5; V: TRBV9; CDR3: CASSGSPGQGTYQETQYF
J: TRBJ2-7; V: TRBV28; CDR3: CASSLPSGQYF
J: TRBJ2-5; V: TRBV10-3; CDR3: CAISELREEETQYF
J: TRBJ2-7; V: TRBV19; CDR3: CASSIGANEQYF
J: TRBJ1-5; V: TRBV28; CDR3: CASSENSNQPQHF
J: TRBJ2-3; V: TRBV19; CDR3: CASSIGARTDTQYF
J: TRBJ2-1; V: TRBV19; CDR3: CASSGLAGSYNEQFF
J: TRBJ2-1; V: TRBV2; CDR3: CASSVSGEYNEQFF
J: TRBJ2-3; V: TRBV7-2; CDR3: CASSLVTSGRGDTQYF
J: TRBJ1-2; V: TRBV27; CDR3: CASSHGGADGYTF
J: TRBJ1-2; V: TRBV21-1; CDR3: CASSKTPTGGVDGYTF
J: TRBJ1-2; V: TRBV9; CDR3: CASSALTTGNYGYTF
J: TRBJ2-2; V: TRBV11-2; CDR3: CASSLIIESGAGELFF
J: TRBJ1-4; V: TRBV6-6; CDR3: CAGGTGEKLFF
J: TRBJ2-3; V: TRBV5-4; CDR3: CASSFSGRASTDTQYF
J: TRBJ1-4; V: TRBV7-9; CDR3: CASSSLRHPNEKLFF
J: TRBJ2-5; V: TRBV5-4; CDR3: CASSAADRGGETQYF
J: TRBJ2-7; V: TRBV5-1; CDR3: CASSFPGRSSYEQYF
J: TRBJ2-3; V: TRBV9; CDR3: CASSTYTDTQYF